The clone carrying this T cell receptor beta chain is a singleton in its sample. The sample comes from a study of blood T cell repertoires in COVID-19. Overall study: The United States, Italy and Spain were the sources of the acute and convalescent COVID-19 samples. Nucleic acid was either cDNA or gDNA, and it came from T cells, B-cell-depleted T cells, or PBMCs.

The V end lost 6 bases, the J end lost 0 bases, and 15 bases lay between the germline ends. This CDR3 region has 16 residues. Germline values: CDR1 MNHEY, CDR2 SMNVEV (reference sequence). In the authors' methods: How many nucleated cells were present was estimated from reference gene primer amplification. Assay: immunoSEQ multiplex PCR; the TCRdb copy retains only in-frame clones and omits some. V and J calls and clone size are copied from that table; D and trimming were computed from the DNA. The data contain 140,000 to 150,000 clones, about 87% of them singletons. The specimen was peripheral blood. The receptor was derived from an elderly man with acute or convalescent COVID-19. The chain recombines TRBV27 with TRBJ2-1; weak D call: TRBD2 (5 bases). The CDR3 spells CASSLTSLSSYNEQFF. The CDR3, as DNA: TGTGCCAGCAGCCTTACTAGTTTAAGCTCCTACAATGAGCAGTTCTTC.